This T cell receptor beta chain was identified in a study of T-cell memory formation after mild COVID-19. The overall study: Clusters were largely donor specific.

V was trimmed by 3 bases and J by 4 bases, leaving 18 bases between them. This CDR3 has 16 residues. Germline CDR1 is SEHNR and CDR2 is FQNEAQ (reference sequence). Study observations and caveats: While clones contracting from day 15 to 85 were balanced between CD4 and CD8, later expanders leaned CD4+. The appearance of some responding clones in pre-infection memory suggested that cross-reactive memory joined.

For this clonotype: Its antigen is still unknown.

Researchers used 5'RACE with constant-segment primers to make TCR alpha and TCR beta cDNA libraries that carry sample barcodes and UMIs. TCRdb used MiXCR to reprocess the 5' RACE reads, holding one entry per CDR3 protein. The data contain more than 250,000 distinct CDR3 sequences, over 15% of them seen just once; the ten biggest clones take up around 20%. Input material: PBMCs or a T cell subset sorted from them (not recorded which). This chain links TRBV7-9 with TRBJ1-2; a possible D gene is TRBD1 (6 bases). The TCR originated in a man aged 18-30 years who had mild COVID-19 (a few samples of this study predate the infection). Cell type and time point are not known. The CDR3 reads CASSFSGGRESYGYTF. In DNA form, the CDR3 reads TGTGCCAGCAGCTTTTCTGGGGGCAGGGAGAGCTATGGCTACACCTTC.